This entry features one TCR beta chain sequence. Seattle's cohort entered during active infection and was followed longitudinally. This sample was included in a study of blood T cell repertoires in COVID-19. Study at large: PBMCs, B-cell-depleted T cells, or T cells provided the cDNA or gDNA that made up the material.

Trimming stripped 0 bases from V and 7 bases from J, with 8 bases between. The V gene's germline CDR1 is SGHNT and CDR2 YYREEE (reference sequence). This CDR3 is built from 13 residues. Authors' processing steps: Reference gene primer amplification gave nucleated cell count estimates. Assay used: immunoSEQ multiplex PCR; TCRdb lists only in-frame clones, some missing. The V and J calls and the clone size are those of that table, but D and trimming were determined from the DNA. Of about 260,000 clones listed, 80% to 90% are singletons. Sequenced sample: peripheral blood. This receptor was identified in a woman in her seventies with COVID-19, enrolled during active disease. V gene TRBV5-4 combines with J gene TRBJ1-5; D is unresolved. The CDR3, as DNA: TGTGCCAGCAGCTTGGCAGGAAACCAGCCCCAGCATTTT. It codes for CASSLAGNQPQHF. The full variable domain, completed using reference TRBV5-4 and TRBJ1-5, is ETGVTQSPTHLIKTRGQQVTLRCSSQSGHNTVSWYQQALGQGPQFIFQYYREEENGRGNFPPRFSGLQFPNYSSELNVNALELDDSALYLCASSLAGNQPQHFGDGTRLSIL.